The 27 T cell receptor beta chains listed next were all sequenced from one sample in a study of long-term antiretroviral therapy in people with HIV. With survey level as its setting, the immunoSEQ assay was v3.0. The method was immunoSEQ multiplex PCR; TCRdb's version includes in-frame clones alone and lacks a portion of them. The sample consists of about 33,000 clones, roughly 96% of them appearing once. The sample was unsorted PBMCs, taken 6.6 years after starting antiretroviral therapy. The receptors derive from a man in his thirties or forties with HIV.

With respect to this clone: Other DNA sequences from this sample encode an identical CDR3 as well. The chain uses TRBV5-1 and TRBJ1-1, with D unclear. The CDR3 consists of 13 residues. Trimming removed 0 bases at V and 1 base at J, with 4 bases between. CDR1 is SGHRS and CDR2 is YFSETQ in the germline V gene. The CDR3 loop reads CASSLVPNTEAFF. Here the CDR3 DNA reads TGCGCCAGCAGCTTGGTGCCGAACACTGAAGCTTTCTTT.

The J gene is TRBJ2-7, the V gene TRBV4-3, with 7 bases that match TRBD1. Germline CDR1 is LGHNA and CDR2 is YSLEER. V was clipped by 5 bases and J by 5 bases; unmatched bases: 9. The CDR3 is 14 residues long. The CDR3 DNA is TGCGCCAGCAGCTCTCCGACAGGGTGCGACGAGCAGTACTTC. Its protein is CASSSPTGCDEQYF.

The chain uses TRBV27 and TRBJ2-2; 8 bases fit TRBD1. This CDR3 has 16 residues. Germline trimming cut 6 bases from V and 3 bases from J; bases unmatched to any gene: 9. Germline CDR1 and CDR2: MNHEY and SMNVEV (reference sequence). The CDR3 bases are TGTGCCAGCAGAGATCGGACAGGGACCTACACCGGGGAGCTGTTTTTT. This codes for CASRDRTGTYTGELFF.

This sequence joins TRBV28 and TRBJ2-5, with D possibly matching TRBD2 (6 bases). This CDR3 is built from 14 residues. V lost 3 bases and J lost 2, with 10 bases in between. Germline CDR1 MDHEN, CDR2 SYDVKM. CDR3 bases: TGTGCCAGCAGTTTTTGGCGGGGACAAGAGACCCAGTACTTC. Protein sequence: CASSFWRGQETQYF.

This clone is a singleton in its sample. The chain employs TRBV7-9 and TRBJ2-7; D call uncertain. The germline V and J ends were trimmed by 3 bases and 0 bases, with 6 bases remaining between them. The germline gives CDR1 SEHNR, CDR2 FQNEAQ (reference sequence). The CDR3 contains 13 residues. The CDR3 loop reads CASSLAASYEQYF. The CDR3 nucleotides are TGTGCCAGCAGCTTGGCGGCCTCCTACGAGCAGTACTTC.

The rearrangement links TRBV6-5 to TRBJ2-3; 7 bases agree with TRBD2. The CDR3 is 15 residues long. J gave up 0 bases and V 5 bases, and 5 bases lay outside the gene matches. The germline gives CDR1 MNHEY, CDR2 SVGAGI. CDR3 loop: CASSPTSTSTDTQYF. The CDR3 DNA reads TGTGCCAGCAGTCCGACTAGCACCAGCACAGATACGCAGTATTTT.

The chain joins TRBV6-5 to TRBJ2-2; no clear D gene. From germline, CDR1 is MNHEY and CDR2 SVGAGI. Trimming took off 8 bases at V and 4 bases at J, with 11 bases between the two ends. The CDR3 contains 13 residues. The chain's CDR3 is CASRYQITGELFF. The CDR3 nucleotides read TGTGCCAGCCGCTACCAGATCACCGGGGAGCTGTTTTTT.

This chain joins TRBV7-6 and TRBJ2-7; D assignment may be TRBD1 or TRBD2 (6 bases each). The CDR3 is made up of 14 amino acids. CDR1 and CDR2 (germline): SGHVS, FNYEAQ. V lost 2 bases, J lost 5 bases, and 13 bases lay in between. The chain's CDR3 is CASSLRLGGNEQYF. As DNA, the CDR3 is TGTGCCAGCAGCTTAAGATTGGGGGGCAACGAGCAGTACTTC.

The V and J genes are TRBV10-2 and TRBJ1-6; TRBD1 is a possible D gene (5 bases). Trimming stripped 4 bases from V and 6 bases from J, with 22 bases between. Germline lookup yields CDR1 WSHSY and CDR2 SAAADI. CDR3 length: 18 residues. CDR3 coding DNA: TGCGCCAGCAGTGTTGAGGGGTCGCCCCTCGGAGTTAATTCACCCCTCCACTTT. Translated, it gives CASSVEGSPLGVNSPLHF.

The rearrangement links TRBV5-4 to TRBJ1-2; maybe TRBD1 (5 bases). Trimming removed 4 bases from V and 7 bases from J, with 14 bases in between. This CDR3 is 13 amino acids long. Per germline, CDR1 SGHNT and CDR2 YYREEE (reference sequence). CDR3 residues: CASSLRAESGYTF. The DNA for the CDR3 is TGTGCCAGCAGCCTCAGGGCGGAATCTGGCTACACCTTC.

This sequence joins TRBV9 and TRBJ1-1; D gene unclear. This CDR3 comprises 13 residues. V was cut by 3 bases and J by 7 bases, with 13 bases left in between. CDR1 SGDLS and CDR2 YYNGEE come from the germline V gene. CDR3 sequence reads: CASSDSDGLEAFF. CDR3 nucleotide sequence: TGTGCCAGCAGCGATTCGGACGGACTTGAAGCTTTCTTT.

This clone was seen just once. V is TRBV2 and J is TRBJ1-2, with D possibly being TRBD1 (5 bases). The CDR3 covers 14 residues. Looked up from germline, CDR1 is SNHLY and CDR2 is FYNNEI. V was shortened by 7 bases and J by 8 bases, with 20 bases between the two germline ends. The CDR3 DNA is TGTGCCAGCACGCCTTATAGCGGGGCTGGGGGCTACACCTTC. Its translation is CASTPYSGAGGYTF.

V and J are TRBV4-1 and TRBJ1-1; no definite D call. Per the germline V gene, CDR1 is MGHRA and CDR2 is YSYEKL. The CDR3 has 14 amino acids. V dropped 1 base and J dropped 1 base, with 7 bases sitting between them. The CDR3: CASSQGKANTEAFF. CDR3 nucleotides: TGCGCCAGCAGCCAAGGGAAGGCGAACACTGAAGCTTTCTTT.

CDR3 protein: CASSDPSGAEDPLSDTQYF. As DNA, the CDR3 is TGTGCCAGCAGTGATCCGTCCGGGGCCGAAGATCCCCTTTCAGATACGCAGTATTTT. This rearrangement joins TRBV2 to TRBJ2-3; the D call may be TRBD1 or TRBD2 (5 bases each). V was pared by 3 bases and J by 4 bases, with 26 bases between. Germline loops: CDR1 SNHLY, CDR2 FYNNEI. This CDR3 contains 19 residues. The full variable domain, completed using reference TRBV2 and TRBJ2-3, is EPEVTQTPSHQVTQMGQEVILRCVPISNHLYFYWYRQILGQKVEFLVSFYNNEISEKSEIFDDQFSVERPDGSNFTLKIRSTKLEDSAMYFCASSDPSGAEDPLSDTQYFGPGTRLTVL.

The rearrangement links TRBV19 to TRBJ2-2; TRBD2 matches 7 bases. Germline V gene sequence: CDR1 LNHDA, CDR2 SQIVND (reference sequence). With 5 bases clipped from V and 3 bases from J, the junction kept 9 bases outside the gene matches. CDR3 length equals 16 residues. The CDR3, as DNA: TGTGCCAGTAGTCACCGGGGCGGGGGTGACACCGGGGAGCTGTTTTTT. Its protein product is CASSHRGGGDTGELFF.

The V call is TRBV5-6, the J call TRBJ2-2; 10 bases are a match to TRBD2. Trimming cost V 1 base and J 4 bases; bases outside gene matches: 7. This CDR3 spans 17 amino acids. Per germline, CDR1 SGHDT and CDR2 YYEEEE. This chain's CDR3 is CASSLYGTSEITGELFF. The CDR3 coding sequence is TGTGCCAGCAGCTTGTACGGGACTAGCGAGATCACCGGGGAGCTGTTTTTT.

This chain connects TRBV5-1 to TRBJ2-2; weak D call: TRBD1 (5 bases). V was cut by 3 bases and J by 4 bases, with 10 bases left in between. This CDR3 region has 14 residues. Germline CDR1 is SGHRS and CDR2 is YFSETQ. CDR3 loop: CASSWEGATGELFF. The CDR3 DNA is TGCGCCAGCAGCTGGGAAGGGGCCACCGGGGAGCTGTTTTTT.

The CDR3 loop is CASSPRQQGSGANVLTF. The CDR3 nucleotides are TGTGCCAGCAGCCCTAGACAGCAAGGCTCTGGGGCCAACGTCCTGACTTTC. The chain is built from TRBV7-6 and TRBJ2-6; D might be TRBD1 (5 bases). The CDR3 consists of 17 residues. The germline V gene encodes CDR1 SGHVS and CDR2 FNYEAQ. The V gene lost 5 bases and the J gene lost 0 bases, with 14 bases spanning the gap.

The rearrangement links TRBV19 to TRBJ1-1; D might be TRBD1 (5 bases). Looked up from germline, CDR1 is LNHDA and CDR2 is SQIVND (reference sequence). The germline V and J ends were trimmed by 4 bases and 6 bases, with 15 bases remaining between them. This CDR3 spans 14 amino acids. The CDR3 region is CASSTSRGGAEAFF. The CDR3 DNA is TGTGCCAGTAGTACCTCCCGAGGAGGGGCTGAAGCTTTCTTT.

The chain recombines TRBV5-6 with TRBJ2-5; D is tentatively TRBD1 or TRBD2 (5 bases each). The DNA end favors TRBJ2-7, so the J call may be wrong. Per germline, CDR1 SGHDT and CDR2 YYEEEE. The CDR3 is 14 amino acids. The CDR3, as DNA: TGTGCCAGCAGCCCGCCAGGGACCTACTACGAGCAGTACTTC. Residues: CASSPPGTYYEQYF.

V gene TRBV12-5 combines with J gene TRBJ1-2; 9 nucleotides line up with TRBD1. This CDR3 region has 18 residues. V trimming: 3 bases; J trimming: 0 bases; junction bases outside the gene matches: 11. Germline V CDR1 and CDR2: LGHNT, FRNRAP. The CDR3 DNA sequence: TGTGCTAGTGGTTTTCGGACAGGGGTCGTGGGGACTAACTATGGCTACACCTTC. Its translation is CASGFRTGVVGTNYGYTF.

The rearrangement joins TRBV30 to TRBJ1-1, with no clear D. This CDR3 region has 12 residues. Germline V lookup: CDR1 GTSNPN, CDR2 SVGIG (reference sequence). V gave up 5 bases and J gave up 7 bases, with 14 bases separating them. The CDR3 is CAWGRGVGEAFF. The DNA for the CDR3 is TGTGCCTGGGGCCGTGGGGTAGGTGAAGCTTTCTTT.

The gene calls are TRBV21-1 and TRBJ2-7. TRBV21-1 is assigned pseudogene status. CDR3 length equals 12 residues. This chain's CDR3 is CASRKMTYEQYF. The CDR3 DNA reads TGTGCCAGCAGAAAAATGACCTACGAGCAGTACTTC.

The CDR3 loop is CASSMGNTIYF. CDR3 DNA sequence: TGTGCCAGCTCCATGGGAAACACCATATATTTT. The chain joins TRBV6-1 to TRBJ1-3; D gene ambiguous. CDR1 MNHNS and CDR2 SASEGT come from the germline V gene. Deletions cut 8 bases from V and 4 bases from J, with 6 bases between. The CDR3 runs to 11 residues.

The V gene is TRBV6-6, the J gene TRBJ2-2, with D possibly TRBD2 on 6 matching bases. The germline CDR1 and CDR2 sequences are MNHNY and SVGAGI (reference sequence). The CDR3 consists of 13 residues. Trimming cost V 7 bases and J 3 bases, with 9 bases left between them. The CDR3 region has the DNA TGTGCCAGCAAAGGGACTGACACCGGGGAGCTGTTTTTT. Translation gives CASKGTDTGELFF.

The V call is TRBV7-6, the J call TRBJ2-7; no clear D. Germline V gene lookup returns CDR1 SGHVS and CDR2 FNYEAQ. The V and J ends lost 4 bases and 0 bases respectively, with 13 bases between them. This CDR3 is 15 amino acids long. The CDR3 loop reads CASSSADTFSYEQYF. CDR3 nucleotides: TGTGCCAGCAGCTCAGCTGACACGTTCTCCTACGAGCAGTACTTC.

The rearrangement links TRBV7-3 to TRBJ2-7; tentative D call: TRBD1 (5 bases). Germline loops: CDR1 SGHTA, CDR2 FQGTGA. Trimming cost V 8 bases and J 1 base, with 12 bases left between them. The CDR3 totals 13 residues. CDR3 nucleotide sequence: TGTGCCAGCTCGCCCCCAGGGTCCTACGAGCAGTACTTC. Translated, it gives CASSPPGSYEQYF.